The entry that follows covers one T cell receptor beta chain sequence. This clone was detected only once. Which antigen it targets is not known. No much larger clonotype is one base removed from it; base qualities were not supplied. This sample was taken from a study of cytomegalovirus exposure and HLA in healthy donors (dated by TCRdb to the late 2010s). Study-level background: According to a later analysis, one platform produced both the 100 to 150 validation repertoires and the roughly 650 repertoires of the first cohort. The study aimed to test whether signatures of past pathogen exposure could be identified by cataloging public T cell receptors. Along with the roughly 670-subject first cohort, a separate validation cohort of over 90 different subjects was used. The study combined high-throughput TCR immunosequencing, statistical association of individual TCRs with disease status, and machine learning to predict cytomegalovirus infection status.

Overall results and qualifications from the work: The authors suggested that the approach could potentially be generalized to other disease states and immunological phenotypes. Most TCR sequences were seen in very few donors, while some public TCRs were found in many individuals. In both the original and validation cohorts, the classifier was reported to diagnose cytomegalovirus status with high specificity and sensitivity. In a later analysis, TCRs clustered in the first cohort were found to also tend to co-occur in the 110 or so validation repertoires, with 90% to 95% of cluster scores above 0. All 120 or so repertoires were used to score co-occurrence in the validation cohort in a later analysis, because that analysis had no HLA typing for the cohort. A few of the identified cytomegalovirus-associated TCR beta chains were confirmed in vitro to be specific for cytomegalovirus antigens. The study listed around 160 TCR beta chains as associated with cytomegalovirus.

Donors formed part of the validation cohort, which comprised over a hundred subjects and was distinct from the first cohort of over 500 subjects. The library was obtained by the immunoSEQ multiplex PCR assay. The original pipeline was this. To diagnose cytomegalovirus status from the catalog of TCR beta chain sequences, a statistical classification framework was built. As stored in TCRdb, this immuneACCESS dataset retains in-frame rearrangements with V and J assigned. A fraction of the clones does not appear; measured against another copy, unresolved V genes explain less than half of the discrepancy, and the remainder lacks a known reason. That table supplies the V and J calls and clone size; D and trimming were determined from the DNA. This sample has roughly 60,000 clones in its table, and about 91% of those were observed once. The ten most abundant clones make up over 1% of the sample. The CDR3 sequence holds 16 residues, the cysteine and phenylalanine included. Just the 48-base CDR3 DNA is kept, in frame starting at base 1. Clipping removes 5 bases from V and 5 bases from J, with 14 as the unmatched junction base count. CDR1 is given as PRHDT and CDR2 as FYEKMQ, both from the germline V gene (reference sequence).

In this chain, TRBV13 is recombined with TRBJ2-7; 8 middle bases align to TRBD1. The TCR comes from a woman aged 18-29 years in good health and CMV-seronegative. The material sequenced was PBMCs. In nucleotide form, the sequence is TGTGCCAGCAGCGGGCGCGTTTTGGGACAGGCTAACGAGCAGTACTTC. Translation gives CASSGRVLGQANEQYF.